This TCR beta chain stems from a study of blood T cell repertoires in COVID-19. Study-wide context: All recovered Cohort 3 donors got two negative PCRs, got clearance, or saw symptom resolution.

This clone was recorded a few times. Germline-derived CDR1 and CDR2 are MNHEY and SMNVEV (reference sequence). V was clipped by 4 bases and J by 4 bases; unmatched bases: 1. The CDR3 covers 13 residues. All enrollees were roughly 18 to 100 years old and from approximately 24 US areas. Allocation to cohorts depended on clinical history reported by the participants. TCRdb keeps only in-frame clones here, not all; method: immunoSEQ multiplex PCR. This repertoire shows approximately 190,000 clones, about 86% found once; its top ten account for just under 25%. Sequenced: PBMCs or T cells enriched from blood (not recorded which). The rearrangement links TRBV27 to TRBJ1-2; 9 bases match TRBD1. The receptor comes from a woman between 40 and 55 years old in a cohort exposed to, infected with or recovered from COVID-19 (not recorded which). CDR3 in amino acids: CASSSTGGYGYTF. The DNA for the CDR3 is TGTGCCAGCAGTTCGACAGGGGGCTATGGCTACACCTTC.